One and the same sample provided the 7 T cell receptor beta chains below, sequenced in a study of T cell responses to AZD1222 COVID-19 vaccine. Generated by immunoSEQ multiplex PCR, the TCRdb table keeps only in-frame clones and is missing some. The sample lists 95,000 to 100,000 clones, 90% seen once, with 26% in the top ten. Material: peripheral blood, obtained on day 0 of AZD1222 vaccination. The receptors come from an adult in good health.

The chain uses TRBV2 and TRBJ1-2; possible D gene TRBD1, 6 bases. Germline V CDR1 and CDR2: SNHLY, FYNNEI. Trimming left V 7 bases short and J 4 bases short, with 13 bases between. The CDR3 has 13 residues. This CDR3 is CASNWGAGYGYTF. CDR3 nucleotides: TGTGCCAGCAACTGGGGGGCGGGCTATGGCTACACCTTC.

V and J are TRBV10-3 and TRBJ2-3, with D possibly TRBD2 on 5 matching bases. Trimming cost V 10 bases and J 1 base, with 15 bases left between them. The germline CDR1 and CDR2 sequences are ENHRY and SYGVKD. The CDR3 has 14 amino acids. CDR3 region: CATTIGSGTDTQYF. The CDR3 nucleotides read TGTGCCACAACCATTGGGAGCGGCACAGATACGCAGTATTTT.

The chain employs TRBV27 and TRBJ1-1, with a tentative D call TRBD1 (6 bases). Germline loops: CDR1 MNHEY, CDR2 SMNVEV (reference sequence). Trimming pared 6 bases from V and 1 base from J, leaving 12 bases between. The CDR3 extends over 14 amino acids. The CDR3 bases are TGTGCCAGCAGGAGAGGGGGGGAGAACACTGAAGCTTTCTTT. Translating it yields CASRRGGENTEAFF.

V is TRBV28 and J is TRBJ1-5, with TRBD1 as a possible D gene (5 bases). The germline V gene encodes CDR1 MDHEN and CDR2 SYDVKM. The CDR3 runs 14 residues. Trimming pared 7 bases from V and 3 bases from J, leaving 13 bases between. CDR3 coding DNA: TGTGCCAGCACCTACCAGGGTTTCAATCAGCCCCAGCATTTT. Amino acids: CASTYQGFNQPQHF.

The rearrangement joins TRBV27 to TRBJ1-6; possible D gene TRBD1, 5 bases. Germline V gives CDR1 MNHEY, CDR2 SMNVEV (reference sequence). The CDR3 runs to 16 residues. V lost 4 bases and J lost 11, with 21 bases in between. In DNA form, the CDR3 reads TGTGCCAGCAGTTCTTCACCGGACATTTCACGAGCACCCCTCCACTTT. As protein: CASSSSPDISRAPLHF.

This chain links TRBV9 with TRBJ2-5; 15 positions match TRBD2. V shed 4 bases, J shed 2 bases, and the junction held 6 bases outside the gene matches. The CDR3 consists of 17 residues. From germline, CDR1 is SGDLS and CDR2 YYNGEE. This CDR3 reads CASSPRGLAGGQETQYF. The CDR3 DNA reads as TGTGCCAGCAGCCCGAGGGGACTAGCGGGAGGACAAGAGACCCAGTACTTC. Full variable domain (missing parts from reference TRBV9 and TRBJ2-5): DSGVTQTPKHLITATGQRVTLRCSPRSGDLSVYWYQQSLDQGLQFLIQYYNGEERAKGNILERFSAQQFPDLHSELNLSSLELGDSALYFCASSPRGLAGGQETQYFGPGTRLLVL.

This chain connects TRBV4-3 to TRBJ2-5; no clear D. This CDR3 has 13 amino acids. CDR1 and CDR2 (germline): LGHNA, YSLEER. V lost 3 bases and J lost 5, with 10 bases in between. CDR3 DNA: TGCGCCAGCAGCCAGGGTCGGCGGGAGACCCAGTACTTC. It encodes CASSQGRRETQYF.